The clone carrying this T cell receptor beta chain was found many times. Its antigen is not known. The ends lost 4 bases at V and 6 bases at J; junction bases unmatched: 7. CDR3 length equals 15 residues. The data derive from a study of T cells after yellow fever vaccination. Study results and limitations: There was a possibility that FACS-sorted repertoires contained abundant clonotypes contaminating from the bulk population.

Synthesis of TCR cDNA relied on 5'RACE template switching, which attached a universal primer site and UMIs. TCRdb fed the 5' RACE reads into MiXCR, producing one record per CDR3 protein. The table shows around 100,000 distinct CDR3 sequences, with 8.4% occurring only once. The source is a man aged 25-45 years who received the YFV17D yellow fever vaccine. This material consisted of CD8+ T cells sorted from PBMCs, taken 45 days after the yellow fever booster vaccination. This chain joins TRBV12-3 or TRBV12-4 and TRBJ2-1; 9 bases are shared with TRBD2. DNA of the CDR3: TGTGCCAGCAGTTCAATAGCGGGAGAGGGCAATGAGCAGTTCTTC. This sequence encodes CASSSIAGEGNEQFF.